This T cell receptor beta chain was sequenced in a study of cytomegalovirus exposure and HLA in healthy donors. This table comes from immunoSEQ multiplex PCR, and its TCRdb copy is limited to in-frame clones, with some not included. The sample holds under 250,000 clones, approximately 78% seen once. Findings and caveats of the study: For most TCR sequences rarity was the rule, although some public TCRs occurred in many donors.

The CDR3 loop spans 16 amino acids. The germline gives CDR1 SGHAT, CDR2 FQDESV (reference sequence). Germline trimming cut 4 bases from V and 4 bases from J; bases unmatched to any gene: 9. Of note for this clone: As yet, its antigen is unknown.

While the first cohort had 500 to 700 subjects, the donors belonged to the separate validation cohort of more than 95 subjects. The chain couples TRBV11-1 to TRBJ2-1; 8 nucleotides align to TRBD2. Sequenced material: PBMCs. The clonotype comes from a woman aged 30 to 39 in good health and CMV-seronegative. The CDR3 region is CASSSARLAGYNEQFF. The CDR3 DNA is TGTGCCAGCAGCTCAGCGCGGCTAGCGGGTTACAATGAGCAGTTCTTC.